This paragraph reports one TCR beta chain. PCR was performed using 60 Vbeta and 13 Jbeta primers. Measured with immunoSEQ multiplex PCR; TCRdb has only the in-frame clones, and not every one. In the table there are about 40,000 clones, over 65% of which are singletons. The data were obtained in a study of cytomegalovirus exposure and HLA in healthy donors. Sequences were obtained from PBMCs. This receptor was identified in a man in his fifties in good health and CMV-seropositive.

CDR3 nucleotides: TGTGCCAGCAGTGTAAGGGGACAGGGGAGCGGTTGGGACAACTACGAGCAGTACTTC. Amino acid sequence: CASSVRGQGSGWDNYEQYF. The rearrangement uses TRBV6-1 and TRBJ2-7; 10 nucleotides agree with TRBD1. The junction had 18 bases not matched to a gene; V was cut back by 4 bases and J by 3 bases. This CDR3 is built from 19 residues. Looked up from germline, CDR1 is MNHNS and CDR2 is SASEGT.